This T cell receptor (beta chain) was identified in a study of vaccination and CD4 T cells after COVID-19. Study-wide background: Researchers treated cells with overlapping spike peptides taken from SARS-CoV-2, HCoV-NL63, HCoV-OC43 and HCoV-229E.

Cultured CD4+ T-cell DNA underwent Oncomine TCR Beta short-read sequencing. Genomic DNA was isolated from CD4+ T cells that had been cultured. TCRdb re-called the PCR reads with MiXCR, one entry per CDR3 protein. Among approximately 13,000 distinct CDR3 sequences listed, 45% to 60% were seen once. Sample treatment: 10-day PBMC culture with coronavirus spike peptide pools or control peptides (ViraFEST assay). This clonotype was seen a few times. What it binds is not known. The CDR3 runs 17 residues. Germline V gene lookup returns CDR1 SGHVS and CDR2 FQNEAQ. Trimming stripped 0 bases from V and 6 bases from J, with 15 bases between.

The sequenced sample was CD4+ T cells from blood, cultured in vitro. The chain joins TRBV7-8 to TRBJ1-6; D unclear. The clonotype was recovered from a human donor who had recovered from COVID-19. The CDR3 region has the DNA TGTGCCAGCAGCTTAGCATATCCGTACGCTATTAATTCACCCCTCCACTTT. This encodes CASSLAYPYAINSPLHF.